Listed below are T cell receptor beta chains from one sample, sequenced in a study of shared clonotypes between healthy human individuals. The repertoire was sequenced with immunoSEQ multiplex PCR; TCRdb's copy has only in-frame clones and lacks some. The sample records around 1.9 million clones, just over 90% being singletons. Source material: naive CD8+ T cells from PBMCs. The receptors shown here come from a man aged 18 to 35 in good health. Some clones in this sample may be carry-over from other donors' samples. The CDR3 runs from the conserved cysteine through the conserved F or W. A D gene is named only where the DNA matches it firmly. Expanded clones are given a class, and other clones once, few, many or no size at all.

>TRBJ2-3|TRBV7-9|TRBD2|NA
TGTGCCAGCAGCTCTTCTAAGGCGGGAGGGGCAGATACGCAGTATTTT
CASSSSKAGGADTQYF
>TRBJ1-1|TRBV28|NA|NA
TGTGCCAGCACCTACGGGACAAACACTGAAGCTTTCTTT
CASTYGTNTEAFF
>TRBJ1-2|TRBV27|TRBD1|NA
TGTGCCAGCAGTTTCCTTGATAGTGCGACAGGGTGGGACGGCTACACCTTC
CASSFLDSATGWDGYTF
>TRBJ1-1|TRBV21-1|NA|NA
TGTGCCAGCAGCAAAGTGGGGGAAAACACTGAAGCTTTCTTT
CASSKVGENTEAFF
>TRBJ1-2|TRBV9|NA|NA
TGTGCCAGCAGCGATCCGAATGGCTACACCTTC
CASSDPNGYTF
>TRBJ1-1|TRBV21-1|NA|NA
TGTGCCAGCAGCCCTAGGTTTAGGGACAGGGGGAACACTGAAGCTTTCTTT
CASSPRFRDRGNTEAFF
>TRBJ2-7|TRBV6-6|NA|NA
TGTGCCAGCAGTCCAAGGGTCACGACGACCTACGAGCAGTACTTC
CASSPRVTTTYEQYF
>TRBJ2-5|TRBV7-9|NA|NA
TGTGCCAGCACCCTCACCGCGGGTTGGGAGACCCAGTACTTC
CASTLTAGWETQYF
>TRBJ2-7|TRBV2|NA|NA
TGTGCCAGCAGTACGACTCATAGCCTCTCCTACGAGCAGTACTTC
CASSTTHSLSYEQYF
>TRBJ2-2|TRBV11-3|NA|NA
TGTGCCAGCAGCTTAGACTGGACTCGGAACACCGGGGAGCTGTTTTTT
CASSLDWTRNTGELFF
>TRBJ1-2|TRBV14|NA|NA
TGTGCCAGCAGCCATAGACAGCCTTTTCGCTATGGCTACACCTTC
CASSHRQPFRYGYTF
>TRBJ2-5|TRBV28|TRBD1|NA
TGTGCCAGCAGTTGGGGACAGGACGTCCAAGAGACCCAGTACTTC
CASSWGQDVQETQYF
>TRBJ1-2|TRBV5-1|NA|NA
TGCGCCAGCAGCTCCGACGACAGTTCCTATGGCTACACCTTC
CASSSDDSSYGYTF
>TRBJ1-2|TRBV19|TRBD1|NA
TGTGCCAGTAGTACCCCGGGACAGGGAGCTTCTGGCTACACCTTC
CASSTPGQGASGYTF
>TRBJ1-1|TRBV4-1|NA|NA
TGCGCCAGCAGCCCCCAGGTCCTACCGAACACTGAAGCTTTCTTT
CASSPQVLPNTEAFF
>TRBJ2-1|TRBV28|TRBD2|NA
TGTGCCAGCAGAGCCCCGGGACTAGCGGCAAATGAGCAGTTCTTC
CASRAPGLAANEQFF
>TRBJ2-7|TRBV6-5|NA|NA
TGTGCCAGCAGTCCCACAGAGTCCTACGAGCAGTACTTC
CASSPTESYEQYF
>TRBJ2-3|TRBV9|NA|NA
TGTGCCAGCAGCGCACCCCGGGATTTATACAGCACAGATACGCAGTATTTT
CASSAPRDLYSTDTQYF
>TRBJ2-5|TRBV25-1|TRBD1|NA
TGTGCCAGCAGTCTGACAGGGAATTGGCAAGAGACCCAGTACTTC
CASSLTGNWQETQYF
>TRBJ2-5|TRBV7-8|TRBD1|NA
TGTGCCAGCAGCGGGACAGGGAAGGCCGGGGGAGAGACCCAGTACTTC
CASSGTGKAGGETQYF
>TRBJ2-1|TRBV7-3|NA|NA
TGTGCCAGCAGCCCTACAACTAGAGGTGAGCAGTTCTTC
CASSPTTRGEQFF
>TRBJ2-7|TRBV14|TRBD2|once
TGTGCCAGCAGCCAAGAGGGGACTAGCGGTTTCTACGAGCAGTACTTC
CASSQEGTSGFYEQYF
>TRBJ2-7|TRBV28|NA|NA
TGTGCCAGCAGTCCGCTGGACCACTCCTACGAGCAGTACTTC
CASSPLDHSYEQYF
>TRBJ2-4|TRBV7-9|NA|NA
TGTGCCAGCAGCTTATGGGGGCTACAGGAAAAAAACATTCAGTACTTC
CASSLWGLQEKNIQYF
>TRBJ2-4|TRBV27|NA|NA
TGTGCCAGCAGTTTAGAGGCCCCCGGGTTCGGAACCAAAAACATTCAGTACTTC
CASSLEAPGFGTKNIQYF
>TRBJ2-7|TRBV7-9|TRBD1|NA
TGTGCCAGCAGTAGGGGACGGGGACAGACCTACGAGCAGTACTTC
CASSRGRGQTYEQYF
>TRBJ1-4|TRBV5-1|TRBD1|NA
TGCGCCAGCAGCTTGGGCTACAGGGGGGTTGCAACTAATGAAAAACTGTTTTTT
CASSLGYRGVATNEKLFF
>TRBJ2-1|TRBV15|NA|NA
TGTGCCACCAGCAGAGGATCAGGGTCCAATGAGCAGTTCTTC
CATSRGSGSNEQFF
>TRBJ2-7|TRBV4-3|TRBD1|few
TGCGCCAGCAGCCAGAGGACAGGGGGGCGCTACGAGCAGTACTTC
CASSQRTGGRYEQYF
>TRBJ1-2|TRBV4-1|NA|few
TGCGCCAGCAGCCAACAGGGGCAAGGCTACACCTTC
CASSQQGQGYTF
>TRBJ2-1|TRBV5-6|TRBD2|NA
TGTGCCAGCAGCTCGACTAGCGGGACCTACAATGAGCAGTTCTTC
CASSSTSGTYNEQFF
>TRBJ1-1|TRBV28|TRBD1|NA
TGTGCCAGCAGTTTCACTACAGGGGACACTGAAGCTTTCTTT
CASSFTTGDTEAFF